These 29 T cell receptor beta chains were sequenced from one sample in a study of T cell responses to AZD1222 COVID-19 vaccine. Assay: immunoSEQ multiplex PCR; the TCRdb copy retains only in-frame clones and omits some. The table includes 110,000 to 150,000 clones, about nine tenths detected once. Source: peripheral blood, taken 28 days after the second AZD1222 dose. Receptors were obtained from an adult who received the AZD1222 COVID-19 vaccine.

This sequence joins TRBV28 and TRBJ2-7, with D perhaps TRBD1 (8 bases). CDR3 size: 17 residues. Germline V gene lookup returns CDR1 MDHEN and CDR2 SYDVKM. V was clipped by 5 bases and J by 1 base, with 21 bases between them. CDR3 loop: CASSPGGAGESSYEQYF. CDR3 DNA sequence: TGTGCCAGCAGTCCAGGGGGCGCGGGGGAAAGTTCCTACGAGCAGTACTTC.

The table lists this clone with a count of one. The CDR3 spells CASSPLGRDYGYTF. CDR3 sequence (DNA): TGTGCCAGCAGCCCCCTTGGGCGGGACTATGGCTACACCTTC. This sequence joins TRBV7-7 and TRBJ1-2, with no clear D. Trimming removed 5 bases from V and 3 bases from J, with 13 bases in between. Germline CDR1 is SSHAT and CDR2 is FNYEAQ (reference sequence). The CDR3 runs to 14 residues.

V usage is TRBV3-1 (or the pseudogene TRBV3-2) and J usage is TRBJ1-3; D ambiguous. CDR3 size: 14 residues. With 0 bases removed from V and 4 bases from J, the gap between germline ends came to 7 bases. Germline V gene data show CDR1 as LGHDT and CDR2 as YNNKEL (reference sequence). The CDR3 nucleotides are TGTGCCAGCAGCCAAGATCTGGACGGAAACACCATATATTTT. Translation: CASSQDLDGNTIYF.

V is TRBV5-1 and J is TRBJ2-2; tentatively, D is TRBD1 (6 bases). Looked up from germline, CDR1 is SGHRS and CDR2 is YFSETQ. The CDR3 length is 16 residues. V lost 0 bases and J lost 1, with 10 bases in between. As DNA, the CDR3 is TGCGCCAGCAGCTTGGTTGGACAGATGAACACCGGGGAGCTGTTTTTT. It specifies CASSLVGQMNTGELFF.

The rearrangement links TRBV28 to TRBJ2-7, with D unclear. CDR1 and CDR2 from the germline V gene are MDHEN and SYDVKM. The CDR3 length is 15 residues. V lost 7 bases, J lost 1 base, and 17 bases lay in between. The CDR3 spells CASIRRQALSYEQYF. For the CDR3, the DNA is TGTGCCAGCATTAGAAGACAAGCGTTATCCTACGAGCAGTACTTC. Full variable domain (missing parts from reference TRBV28 and TRBJ2-7): DVKVTQSSRYLVKRTGEKVFLECVQDMDHENMFWYRQDPGLGLRLIYFSYDVKMKEKGDIPEGYSVSREKKERFSLILESASTNQTSMYLCASIRRQALSYEQYFGPGTRLTVT.

The chain joins TRBV5-4 to TRBJ1-2; TRBD1 aligns across 9 bases. This CDR3 is 15 amino acids long. Germline V gene data show CDR1 as SGHNT and CDR2 as YYREEE (reference sequence). V was clipped by 1 base and J by 5 bases; unmatched bases: 6. CDR3 DNA: TGTGCCAGCAGCTTGCAACAGGGGGCCGGGTATGGCTACACCTTC. Its translation: CASSLQQGAGYGYTF.

The V gene is TRBV6-5, the J gene TRBJ1-1; D gene unclear. V was cut by 4 bases and J by 0 bases, with 9 bases left in between. From germline, CDR1 is MNHEY and CDR2 SVGAGI. This CDR3 region has 14 residues. DNA of the CDR3: TGTGCCAGCAGTTCAAGGTTTGTGAACACTGAAGCTTTCTTT. Its protein is CASSSRFVNTEAFF.

The genes are TRBV5-1 and TRBJ1-2, with 8 bases that match TRBD1. Germline loops: CDR1 SGHRS, CDR2 YFSETQ. Trimming cost V 5 bases and J 7 bases; bases outside gene matches: 10. This CDR3 spans 14 amino acids. CDR3 in DNA: TGCGCCAGCAGTTATGCGGACAGGGCGGGTGGCTACACCTTC. This gives the protein CASSYADRAGGYTF.

The V call is TRBV7-8, the J call TRBJ1-5, with TRBD1 as a possible D gene (5 bases). Germline V CDR1 and CDR2: SGHVS, FQNEAQ. V gave up 5 bases and J gave up 0 bases, with 14 bases separating them. The CDR3 loop spans 16 amino acids. The CDR3: CASSQRRVGSNQPQHF. The CDR3 bases are TGTGCCAGCAGCCAACGCAGGGTCGGTAGCAATCAGCCCCAGCATTTT.

The chain is built from TRBV28 and TRBJ1-4, with TRBD1 identical over 8 bases. The CDR3 contains 15 residues. The J segment lost 7 bases and the V segment lost 3 bases, leaving 7 bases of the junction unmatched. The germline gives CDR1 MDHEN, CDR2 SYDVKM. CDR3 DNA sequence: TGTGCCAGCAGTTTGCCCCAGGGGGCGGGTGAAAAACTGTTTTTT. Translated: CASSLPQGAGEKLFF.

The chain uses TRBV28 and TRBJ1-2; 8 bases are a match to TRBD1. Germline values: CDR1 MDHEN, CDR2 SYDVKM. With V trimmed by 5 bases and J by 2 bases, 4 bases remained unmatched. The CDR3 runs to 14 residues. CDR3 sequence (DNA): TGTGCCAGCAGTCGACAGGGGAGGAACTATGGCTACACCTTC. This translates into CASSRQGRNYGYTF.

The chain employs TRBV24-1 and TRBJ1-2; no clear D. Trimming removed 4 bases at V and 4 bases at J, with 12 bases between. The CDR3 runs 14 residues. Germline lookup yields CDR1 KGHDR and CDR2 SFDVKD. The CDR3 spells CATSDSRGGYGYTF. The CDR3 DNA reads as TGTGCCACCAGTGACTCTCGGGGTGGCTATGGCTACACCTTC.

This chain's CDR3 is CASSVIGGSETQYF. The CDR3 DNA reads as TGTGCCAGCAGCGTAATCGGGGGATCGGAGACCCAGTACTTC. The rearrangement links TRBV9 to TRBJ2-5, with D possibly matching TRBD2 (6 bases). This CDR3 is built from 14 residues. Trimming left V 1 base short and J 5 bases short, with 12 bases between. Germline values: CDR1 SGDLS, CDR2 YYNGEE.

The genes are TRBV6-5 and TRBJ1-2; tentatively, D is TRBD1 (5 bases). The CDR3 extends over 13 amino acids. The germline gives CDR1 MNHEY, CDR2 SVGAGI. The germline V and J ends were trimmed by 6 bases and 0 bases, with 8 bases remaining between them. The CDR3 sequence is CASRTATNYGYTF. CDR3 nucleotide sequence: TGTGCCAGCAGGACAGCGACTAACTATGGCTACACCTTC.

This clone was picked up one time. The chain has TRBV4-3 and TRBJ1-4; 10 nucleotides line up with TRBD1. Germline V lookup: CDR1 LGHNA, CDR2 YSLEER. The CDR3 totals 16 residues. V lost 4 bases and J lost 8; bases outside the gene matches: 10. CDR3 in amino acids: CASSRLEGQGNEKLFF. CDR3 bases: TGCGCCAGCAGCCGCCTTGAGGGACAGGGGAACGAAAAACTGTTTTTT.

The chain uses TRBV5-1 and TRBJ1-2, with TRBD1 matching 8 bases. V lost 4 bases and J lost 2; bases outside the gene matches: 1. This CDR3 spans 13 amino acids. Germline CDR1 SGHRS, CDR2 YFSETQ. The CDR3 loop is CASSPGGNYGYTF. The CDR3 DNA reads as TGCGCCAGCAGCCCAGGGGGCAACTATGGCTACACCTTC.

The chain has TRBV12-3 or TRBV12-4 and TRBJ2-3, with D uncertain. The CDR3 consists of 13 residues. V lost 10 bases and J 0 bases, leaving 11 bases between the germline ends. This CDR3 reads CAIGRASTDTQYF. The DNA of the CDR3 is TGTGCCATTGGTCGTGCTAGCACAGATACGCAGTATTTT.

The chain is built from TRBV25-1 and TRBJ1-2, with TRBD1 matching over 7 bases. The V and J ends lost 3 bases and 0 bases, in that order; junction bases with no gene match: 1. The germline V gene encodes CDR1 MGHDK and CDR2 SYGVNS. The CDR3 sequence is 14 residues long. The CDR3 sequence is CASSDRGTNYGYTF. Written as DNA, the CDR3 is TGTGCCAGCAGTGACAGGGGGACTAACTATGGCTACACCTTC.

This sequence joins TRBV7-2 and TRBJ1-2; D unresolved. Trimming pared 4 bases from V and 7 bases from J, leaving 13 bases between. Germline V gives CDR1 SGHTA, CDR2 FQGNSA. The CDR3 has 13 residues. In DNA form, the CDR3 reads TGTGCCAGCAGCTCCTTTGAAACCGGTGGCTACACCTTC. It codes for CASSSFETGGYTF.

This clone was counted a single time. This chain joins TRBV19 and TRBJ1-1, with unresolved D. Trimming cost V 5 bases and J 1 base, with 17 bases left between them. Germline values: CDR1 LNHDA, CDR2 SQIVND (reference sequence). There are 16 residues in the CDR3. The CDR3 loop reads CASSYTVLPQNTEAFF. CDR3 nucleotides: TGTGCCAGTAGTTACACCGTCCTCCCGCAGAACACTGAAGCTTTCTTT.

This clone was detected many times. The chain uses TRBV14 and TRBJ1-1; 8 positions match TRBD1. Germline CDR1 and CDR2: SGHDN and FVKESK. With 4 bases clipped from V and 1 base from J, the junction kept 2 bases outside the gene matches. There are 14 residues in the CDR3. The chain's CDR3 is CASSPQGANTEAFF. The CDR3, as DNA: TGTGCCAGCAGCCCCCAGGGGGCGAACACTGAAGCTTTCTTT.

The chain links TRBV7-2 to TRBJ1-1; D remains ambiguous. Germline V CDR1 and CDR2: SGHTA, FQGNSA. Trimming stripped 6 bases from V and 2 bases from J, with 10 bases between. The CDR3 has 13 amino acids. CDR3 loop: CASSQQYNTEAFF. The CDR3, as DNA: TGTGCCAGCAGTCAACAGTATAACACTGAAGCTTTCTTT.

The chain employs TRBV9 and TRBJ2-3; TRBD2 agrees at 12 bases. The CDR3 consists of 16 residues. J gave up 6 bases and V 0 bases, and 5 bases lay outside the gene matches. Germline lookup yields CDR1 SGDLS and CDR2 YYNGEE. CDR3: CASSVGLAGAADTQYF. DNA of the CDR3: TGTGCCAGCAGCGTAGGACTAGCGGGAGCTGCTGATACGCAGTATTTT.

The chain uses TRBV4-3 and TRBJ1-2; D is ambiguous. V lost 0 bases, J lost 6 bases, and 8 bases lay in between. The length of the CDR3 is 13 residues. Germline V gene data show CDR1 as LGHNA and CDR2 as YSLEER. The CDR3 sequence: CASSQDWADGYTF. DNA for the CDR3: TGCGCCAGCAGCCAAGATTGGGCAGATGGCTACACCTTC.

The chain uses TRBV6-2 or TRBV6-3 and TRBJ1-1; unclear D gene. Trimming removed 2 bases from V and 8 bases from J, with 12 bases in between. The CDR3 loop spans 13 amino acids. The germline gives CDR1 MNHEY, CDR2 SVGEGT. Here the CDR3 reads CASSYHPVGEAFF. The CDR3 nucleotides are TGTGCCAGCAGTTACCACCCGGTGGGGGAAGCTTTCTTT.

The chain uses TRBV7-2 and TRBJ1-2; D gene unclear. Per germline, CDR1 SGHTA and CDR2 FQGNSA. V shed 3 bases and J shed 4 bases, with 6 bases lying between them. This CDR3 spans 12 amino acids. This CDR3 is CASSFRSYGYTF. The CDR3 DNA sequence: TGTGCCAGCAGCTTCAGGTCCTATGGCTACACCTTC.

This clone was recorded only once. The chain links TRBV6-5 to TRBJ1-4; D is ambiguous. CDR3 length: 13 residues. Germline V CDR1 and CDR2: MNHEY, SVGAGI. The V gene lost 5 bases and the J gene lost 4 bases, with 8 bases spanning the gap. In nucleotides, the CDR3 is TGTGCCAGCAGTCTTCGGATTAATGAAAAACTGTTTTTT. It is translated as CASSLRINEKLFF.

The chain carries TRBV28 and TRBJ2-7; D uncertain. The CDR3 has 16 amino acids. Germline V gene lookup returns CDR1 MDHEN and CDR2 SYDVKM. Between the trimmed V and J ends, which lost 5 bases and 4 bases, there was a span of 21 bases. The CDR3 sequence is CASSPPAGLAQYEQYF. Written as DNA, the CDR3 is TGTGCCAGCAGTCCCCCCGCCGGGTTGGCCCAATACGAGCAGTACTTC.

This chain links TRBV28 with TRBJ1-4; TRBD1 is a possible D gene (6 bases). The CDR3 loop spans 16 amino acids. V lost 5 bases and J 4 bases, leaving 17 bases between the germline ends. In germline, CDR1 is MDHEN, CDR2 SYDVKM. CDR3 in amino acids: CASSATGPPVNEKLFF. CDR3 sequence (DNA): TGTGCCAGCAGTGCCACAGGGCCCCCGGTTAATGAAAAACTGTTTTTT.